The clone carrying this T cell receptor beta chain was counted a few times. As yet, its antigen is unknown. These data come from a study of cytomegalovirus exposure and HLA in healthy donors. The CDR3 length is 15 residues. CDR1 SGHRS and CDR2 YFSETQ come from the germline V gene. V was pared by 0 bases and J by 10 bases, with 14 bases between. Produced via immunoSEQ multiplex PCR; TCRdb's table is partial and in-frame only. The sample lists some 220,000 clones; over 80% were seen once. The donors were in the roughly 130-subject validation cohort, distinct from the roughly 700-subject first cohort. General study findings and limits: In vitro data verified a few CMV-associated chains as specific for CMV antigens. The listing of some 170 TCR beta chains classed them as cytomegalovirus-associated. Published work reported that the classifier diagnosed cytomegalovirus status with high specificity and sensitivity.

This chain connects TRBV5-1 to TRBJ1-6, with TRBD1 as a possible D gene (5 bases). Sequenced input: PBMCs. The TCR was taken from a woman under 30 in good health and CMV-seronegative. The CDR3 DNA reads as TGCGCCAGCAGCTTGGAGGGGAGGTTTGGATCACCCCTCCACTTT. Translating it yields CASSLEGRFGSPLHF.